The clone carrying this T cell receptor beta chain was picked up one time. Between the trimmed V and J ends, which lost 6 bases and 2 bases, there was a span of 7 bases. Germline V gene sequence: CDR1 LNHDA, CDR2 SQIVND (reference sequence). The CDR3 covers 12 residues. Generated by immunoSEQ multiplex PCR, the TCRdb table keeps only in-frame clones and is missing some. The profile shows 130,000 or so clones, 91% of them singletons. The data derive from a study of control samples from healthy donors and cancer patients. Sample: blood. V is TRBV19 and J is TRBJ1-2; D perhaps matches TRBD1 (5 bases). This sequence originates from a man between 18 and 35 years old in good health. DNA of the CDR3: TGTGCCAGTAGGGGGCAGAACTATGGCTACACCTTC. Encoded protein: CASRGQNYGYTF. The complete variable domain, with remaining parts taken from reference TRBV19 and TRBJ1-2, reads DGGITQSPKYLFRKEGQNVTLSCEQNLNHDAMYWYRQDPGQGLRLIYYSQIVNDFQKGDIAEGYSVSREKKESFPLTVTSAQKNPTAFYLCASRGQNYGYTFGSGTRLTVV.